These 14 T cell receptor beta chains were sequenced from one sample in a study of radiotherapy plus CTLA-4 blockade in lung cancer (dated by TCRdb to about 2018). The library was made by the immunoSEQ multiplex PCR assay. TCRdb retrieved this table from immuneACCESS and kept in-frame rearrangements only. Not all clones are present; in checked studies, unresolved V genes account for under half, and no reason is known for the remainder. This sample gives about 68,000 clones in total; 79% of them show up just once. The ten largest clones represent roughly a tenth of the sample. The starting material was peripheral blood, obtained from a patient treated with radiotherapy plus ipilimumab. The receptors shown here come from a human donor with non-small cell lung cancer who had a complete response to radiotherapy plus ipilimumab.

CDR3 region: CASSSNGRPDTQYF. CDR3 DNA: TGTGCCAGCAGTTCTAACGGGAGGCCAGATACGCAGTATTTT. The chain couples TRBV27 to TRBJ2-3; 7 bases are shared with TRBD2. Germline trimming cut 4 bases from V and 4 bases from J; bases unmatched to any gene: 5. CDR3 size: 14 residues. Germline lookup yields CDR1 MNHEY and CDR2 SMNVEV (reference sequence).

This clone counts as large. The same CDR3 also results from other DNA sequences found in this sample. This chain links TRBV19 with TRBJ1-5; D gene unclear. CDR1 LNHDA and CDR2 SQIVND come from the germline V gene (reference sequence). CDR3 length: 13 residues. V gave up 0 bases and J gave up 5 bases, with 5 bases separating them. The CDR3 region is CASSIDGYQPQHF. Written as DNA, the CDR3 is TGTGCCAGTAGTATAGATGGTTATCAGCCCCAGCATTTT.

This clone was seen only once. This chain links TRBV5-1 with TRBJ2-6; D perhaps matches TRBD1 (5 bases). Germline V gene data show CDR1 as SGHRS and CDR2 as YFSETQ. The V and J ends lost 3 bases and 2 bases respectively, with 15 bases between them. The CDR3 sequence is 17 residues long. CDR3 coding DNA: TGCGCCAGCAGCTCCCTGACAGTGTCAACTGGGGCCAACGTCCTGACTTTC. Translation gives CASSSLTVSTGANVLTF.

This chain links TRBV5-1 with TRBJ1-1; possible D gene TRBD1, 5 bases. V lost 0 bases and J 6 bases, leaving 12 bases between the germline ends. This CDR3 has 14 amino acids. Per the germline V gene, CDR1 is SGHRS and CDR2 is YFSETQ. This chain's CDR3 is CASSLVRQGSEAFF. CDR3 nucleotides: TGCGCCAGCAGCTTGGTGCGTCAGGGATCTGAAGCTTTCTTT.

This chain joins TRBV5-6 and TRBJ2-3, with 7 bases that match TRBD2. Losses at the gene ends were 4 bases for V and 6 bases for J; bases not matched to a gene: 8. This CDR3 has 14 residues. CDR1 and CDR2 from the germline V gene are SGHDT and YYEEEE. The CDR3 is CASSPGLVRDTQYF. In DNA, the CDR3 is TGTGCCAGCAGCCCAGGACTAGTGCGGGATACGCAGTATTTT.

For the CDR3, the DNA is TGCGCCAGCAGTGAAACGTGGGCGAATGAGCAGTTCTTC. It encodes CASSETWANEQFF. The chain carries TRBV10-1 and TRBJ2-1, with D hard to call. V was cut by 3 bases and J by 7 bases, with 10 bases left in between. The CDR3 sequence is 13 residues long. The germline CDR1 and CDR2 sequences are WNHNN and SYGVQD (reference sequence).

The chain has TRBV18 and TRBJ2-1; 8 bases fit TRBD2. The CDR3 consists of 16 residues. Looked up from germline, CDR1 is KGHSH and CDR2 is LQKENI. V shed 5 bases and J 7 bases; nucleotides not matched to a gene: 13. The CDR3 region has the DNA TGTGCCAGCTCAATTCTTCCGGGAGGGCCCTCGAATGAGCAGTTCTTC. As protein: CASSILPGGPSNEQFF.

The chain combines TRBV29-1 with TRBJ2-5; D unresolved. Germline CDR1 and CDR2: SQVTM and ANQGSEA. V lost 4 bases and J 4 bases, leaving 10 bases between the germline ends. The CDR3 extends over 12 amino acids. The CDR3 here is CSVGNLGETQYF. Written as DNA, the CDR3 is TGCAGCGTTGGAAACCTGGGAGAGACCCAGTACTTC.

The V gene is TRBV15, the J gene TRBJ2-5; D remains ambiguous. This CDR3 has 19 amino acids. V shed 0 bases and J shed 7 bases, with 27 bases lying between them. Germline loops: CDR1 LNHNV, CDR2 YYDKDF (reference sequence). The CDR3 DNA follows: TGTGCCACCAGCAGAGATTTAATGTCAGCCACCTTGAGCGCAGGGACCCAGTACTTC. This translates into CATSRDLMSATLSAGTQYF.

The chain uses TRBV6-1 and TRBJ2-6; D is possibly TRBD1 or TRBD2 (7 bases each). There are 15 residues in the CDR3. The germline V gene encodes CDR1 MNHNS and CDR2 SASEGT. With 11 bases removed from V and 4 bases from J, the gap between germline ends came to 18 bases. CDR3 nucleotides: TGTGCCGGGAGGGGGACAGTTACCGGGGCCAACGTCCTGACTTTC. This sequence encodes CAGRGTVTGANVLTF.

V gene TRBV5-6 combines with J gene TRBJ1-4, with TRBD1 identical over 10 bases. The CDR3 is 16 amino acids. Trimming removed 4 bases from V and 3 bases from J; junction bases left unmatched: 6. CDR1 SGHDT and CDR2 YYEEEE come from the germline V gene. CDR3 sequence (DNA): TGTGCCAGCAGCCGAGACAGGGGGCTGTCTAATGAAAAACTGTTTTTT. Translation gives CASSRDRGLSNEKLFF.

The chain carries TRBV7-2 and TRBJ1-5; D possibly corresponds to TRBD1 (5 bases). V lost 2 bases, J lost 7 bases, and 6 bases lay in between. The CDR3 sequence is 12 residues long. Germline CDR1 and CDR2: SGHTA and FQGNSA. The CDR3 region is CASSLQGQPQHF. The CDR3 DNA reads as TGTGCCAGCAGCTTACAGGGCCAGCCCCAGCATTTT.

The chain carries TRBV7-2 and TRBJ1-5; D uncertain. Germline V gene lookup returns CDR1 SGHTA and CDR2 FQGNSA. The CDR3 spans 12 residues. Trimming removed 3 bases from V and 8 bases from J, with 8 bases in between. The CDR3: CASSFPMEPQHF. CDR3 DNA sequence: TGTGCCAGCAGCTTCCCCATGGAGCCCCAGCATTTT.

This chain joins TRBV30 and TRBJ2-2, with 9 bases lining up with TRBD2. Looked up from germline, CDR1 is GTSNPN and CDR2 is SVGIG (reference sequence). The ends lost 3 bases at V and 4 bases at J; junction bases unmatched: 12. The CDR3 extends over 17 amino acids. CDR3 sequence (DNA): TGTGCCTGGAGAGACCCGGGACTAGCCCCCAGCACCGGGGAGCTGTTTTTT. Its translation is CAWRDPGLAPSTGELFF.